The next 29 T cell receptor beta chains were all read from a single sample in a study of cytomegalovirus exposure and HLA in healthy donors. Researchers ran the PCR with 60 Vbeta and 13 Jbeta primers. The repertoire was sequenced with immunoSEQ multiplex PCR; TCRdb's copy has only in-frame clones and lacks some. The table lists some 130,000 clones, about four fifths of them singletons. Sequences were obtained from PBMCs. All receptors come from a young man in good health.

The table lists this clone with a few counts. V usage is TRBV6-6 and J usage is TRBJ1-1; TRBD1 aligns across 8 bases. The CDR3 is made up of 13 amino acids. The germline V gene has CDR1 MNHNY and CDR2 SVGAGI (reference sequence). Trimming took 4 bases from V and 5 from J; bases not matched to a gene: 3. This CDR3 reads CASSWDRQTEAFF. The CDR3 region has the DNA TGTGCCAGCAGTTGGGACAGGCAAACTGAAGCTTTCTTT.

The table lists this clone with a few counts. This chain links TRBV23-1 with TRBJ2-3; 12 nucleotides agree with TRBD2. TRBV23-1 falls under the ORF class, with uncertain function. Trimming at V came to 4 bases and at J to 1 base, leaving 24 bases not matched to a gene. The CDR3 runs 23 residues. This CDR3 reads CASSPYVPKGLAGGPLGTDTQYF. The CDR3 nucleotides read TGCGCCAGCAGTCCCTACGTACCCAAGGGTCTAGCGGGAGGGCCTTTGGGCACAGATACGCAGTATTTT.

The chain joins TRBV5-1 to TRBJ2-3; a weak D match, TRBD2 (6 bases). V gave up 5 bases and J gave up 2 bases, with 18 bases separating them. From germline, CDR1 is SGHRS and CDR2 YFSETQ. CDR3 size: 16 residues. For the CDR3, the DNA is TGCGCCAGCAGTCTTAACCGGGACTCCTTCACAGATACGCAGTATTTT. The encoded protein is CASSLNRDSFTDTQYF.

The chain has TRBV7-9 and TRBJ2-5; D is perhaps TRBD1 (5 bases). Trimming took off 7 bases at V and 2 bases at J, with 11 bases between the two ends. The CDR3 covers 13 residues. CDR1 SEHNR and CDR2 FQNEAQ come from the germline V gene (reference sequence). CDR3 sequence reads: CASTKRQQETQYF. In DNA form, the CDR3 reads TGTGCCAGCACCAAGCGACAGCAAGAGACCCAGTACTTC. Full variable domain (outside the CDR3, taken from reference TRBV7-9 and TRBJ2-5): DTGVSQNPRHKITKRGQNVTFRCDPISEHNRLYWYRQTLGQGPEFLTYFQNEAQLEKSRLLSDRFSAERPKGSFSTLEIQRTEQGDSAMYLCASTKRQQETQYFGPGTRLLVL.

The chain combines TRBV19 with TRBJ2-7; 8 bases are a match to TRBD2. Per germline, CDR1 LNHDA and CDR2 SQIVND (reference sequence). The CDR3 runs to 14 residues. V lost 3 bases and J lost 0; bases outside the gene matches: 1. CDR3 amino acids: CASSISGDSYEQYF. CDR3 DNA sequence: TGTGCCAGTAGTATTAGCGGGGACTCCTACGAGCAGTACTTC.

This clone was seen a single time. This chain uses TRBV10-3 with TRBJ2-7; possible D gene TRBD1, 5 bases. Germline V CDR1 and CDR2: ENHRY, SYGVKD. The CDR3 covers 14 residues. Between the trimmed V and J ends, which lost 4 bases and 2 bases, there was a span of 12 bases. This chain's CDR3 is CAISVLGAPYEQYF. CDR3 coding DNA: TGTGCCATCAGTGTCCTAGGGGCGCCCTACGAGCAGTACTTC.

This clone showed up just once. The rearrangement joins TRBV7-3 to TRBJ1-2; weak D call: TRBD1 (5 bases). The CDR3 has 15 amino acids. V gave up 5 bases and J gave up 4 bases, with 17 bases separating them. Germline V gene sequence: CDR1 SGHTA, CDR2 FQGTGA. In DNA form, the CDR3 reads TGTGCCAGCAGCGGGGCAATAGGCAGCCTCTATGGCTACACCTTC. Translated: CASSGAIGSLYGYTF.

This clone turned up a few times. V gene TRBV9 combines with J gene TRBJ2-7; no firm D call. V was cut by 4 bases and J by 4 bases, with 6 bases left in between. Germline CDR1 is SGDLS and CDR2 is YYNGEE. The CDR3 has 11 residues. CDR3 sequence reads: CASSPGYEQYF. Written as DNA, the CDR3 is TGTGCCAGCAGCCCCGGGTACGAGCAGTACTTC.

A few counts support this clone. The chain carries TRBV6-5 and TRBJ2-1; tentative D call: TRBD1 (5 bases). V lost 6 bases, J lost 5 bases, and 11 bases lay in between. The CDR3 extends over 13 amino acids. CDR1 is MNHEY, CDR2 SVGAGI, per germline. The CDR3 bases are TGTGCCAGCAGCAAGACAGAAAACAATGAGCAGTTCTTC. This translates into CASSKTENNEQFF.

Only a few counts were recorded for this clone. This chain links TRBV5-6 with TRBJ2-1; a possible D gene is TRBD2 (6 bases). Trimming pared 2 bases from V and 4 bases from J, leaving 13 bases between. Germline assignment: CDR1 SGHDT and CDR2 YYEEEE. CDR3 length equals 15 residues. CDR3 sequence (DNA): TGTGCCAGCAGCTTCGGGGGTCTGGCATACAATGAGCAGTTCTTC. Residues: CASSFGGLAYNEQFF. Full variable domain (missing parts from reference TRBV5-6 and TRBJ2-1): DAGVTQSPTHLIKTRGQQVTLRCSPKSGHDTVSWYQQALGQGPQFIFQYYEEEERQRGNFPDRFSGHQFPNYSSELNVNALLLGDSALYLCASSFGGLAYNEQFFGPGTRLTVL.

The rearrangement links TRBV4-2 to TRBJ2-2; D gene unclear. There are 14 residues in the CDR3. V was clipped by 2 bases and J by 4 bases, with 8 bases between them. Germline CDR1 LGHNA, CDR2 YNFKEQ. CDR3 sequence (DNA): TGTGCCAGCAGCCAACTGACTGGCACCGGGGAGCTGTTTTTT. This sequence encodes CASSQLTGTGELFF.

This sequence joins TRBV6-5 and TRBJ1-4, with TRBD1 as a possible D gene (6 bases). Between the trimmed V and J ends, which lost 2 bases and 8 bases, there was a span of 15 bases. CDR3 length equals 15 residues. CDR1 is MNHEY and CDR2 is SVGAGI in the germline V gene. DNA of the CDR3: TGTGCCAGCAGTTACGGAACAGGGTTTTGGGAAAAACTGTTTTTT. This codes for CASSYGTGFWEKLFF.

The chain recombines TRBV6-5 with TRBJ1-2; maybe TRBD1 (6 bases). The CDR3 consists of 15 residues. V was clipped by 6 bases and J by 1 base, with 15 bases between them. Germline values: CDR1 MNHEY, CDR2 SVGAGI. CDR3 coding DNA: TGTGCCAGCAGCCGGGAGGGGGTCGGTAACTATGGCTACACCTTC. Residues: CASSREGVGNYGYTF.

This chain's CDR3 is CASSVSQGTANEKLFF. The CDR3 DNA is TGTGCCAGCAGCGTTTCTCAGGGGACGGCTAATGAAAAACTGTTTTTT. The V gene is TRBV9, the J gene TRBJ1-4, with a tentative D call TRBD1 (6 bases). Trimming pared 2 bases from V and 3 bases from J, leaving 14 bases between. In germline, CDR1 is SGDLS, CDR2 YYNGEE. This CDR3 has 16 amino acids.

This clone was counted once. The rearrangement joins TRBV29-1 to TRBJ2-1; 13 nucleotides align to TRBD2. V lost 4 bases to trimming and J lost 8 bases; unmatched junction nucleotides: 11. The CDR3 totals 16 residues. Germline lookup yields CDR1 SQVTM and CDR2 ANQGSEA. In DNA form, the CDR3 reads TGCAGCGTTGGCCCTTTACTAGCGGGAGGGATTGATGAGCAGTTCTTC. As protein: CSVGPLLAGGIDEQFF.

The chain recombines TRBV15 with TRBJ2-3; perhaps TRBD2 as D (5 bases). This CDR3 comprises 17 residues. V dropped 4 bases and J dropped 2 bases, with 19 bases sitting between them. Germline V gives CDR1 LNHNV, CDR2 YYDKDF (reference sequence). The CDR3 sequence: CATSNPLEGLNTDTQYF. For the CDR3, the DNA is TGTGCCACCAGCAACCCGTTAGAGGGTCTAAACACAGATACGCAGTATTTT.

The CDR3: CASSSKGGRSEAFF. CDR3 nucleotide sequence: TGTGCCAGCAGCTCGAAGGGAGGGAGGTCTGAAGCTTTCTTT. The gene calls are TRBV27 and TRBJ1-1; D ambiguous. Germline CDR1 MNHEY, CDR2 SMNVEV (reference sequence). With 6 bases removed from V and 6 bases from J, the gap between germline ends came to 17 bases. The CDR3 spans 14 residues.

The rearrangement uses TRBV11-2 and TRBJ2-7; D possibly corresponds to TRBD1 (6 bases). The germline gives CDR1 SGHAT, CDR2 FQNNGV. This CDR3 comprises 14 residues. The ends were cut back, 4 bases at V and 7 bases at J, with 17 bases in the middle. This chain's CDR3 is CASSWAEGHLEQYF. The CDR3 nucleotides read TGTGCCAGCAGCTGGGCCGAGGGACACCTAGAGCAGTACTTC.

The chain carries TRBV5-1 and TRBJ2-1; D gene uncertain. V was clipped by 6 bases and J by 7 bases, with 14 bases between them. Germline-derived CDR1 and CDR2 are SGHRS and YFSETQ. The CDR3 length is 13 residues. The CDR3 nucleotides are TGCGCCAGCATTGGGTTTACAGAAAATGAGCAGTTCTTC. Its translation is CASIGFTENEQFF.

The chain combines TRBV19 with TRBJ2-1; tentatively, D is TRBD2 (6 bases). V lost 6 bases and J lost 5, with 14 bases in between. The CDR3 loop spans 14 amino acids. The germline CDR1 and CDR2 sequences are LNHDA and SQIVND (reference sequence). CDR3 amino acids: CASRNRGTHNEQFF. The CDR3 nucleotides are TGTGCCAGTAGGAACCGCGGGACCCACAATGAGCAGTTCTTC.

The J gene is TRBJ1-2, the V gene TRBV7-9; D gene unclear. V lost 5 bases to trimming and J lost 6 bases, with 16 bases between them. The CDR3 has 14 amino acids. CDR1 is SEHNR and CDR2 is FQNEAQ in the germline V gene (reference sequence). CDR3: CASSPVDRADGYTF. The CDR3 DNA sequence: TGTGCCAGCAGCCCGGTTGACCGTGCGGATGGCTACACCTTC.

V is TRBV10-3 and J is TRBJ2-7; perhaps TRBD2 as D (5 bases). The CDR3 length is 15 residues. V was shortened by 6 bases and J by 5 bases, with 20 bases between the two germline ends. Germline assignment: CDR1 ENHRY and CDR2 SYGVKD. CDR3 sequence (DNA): TGTGCCATCAGCGGATCATTCCCTACGGAGGACGAGCAGTACTTC. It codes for CAISGSFPTEDEQYF.

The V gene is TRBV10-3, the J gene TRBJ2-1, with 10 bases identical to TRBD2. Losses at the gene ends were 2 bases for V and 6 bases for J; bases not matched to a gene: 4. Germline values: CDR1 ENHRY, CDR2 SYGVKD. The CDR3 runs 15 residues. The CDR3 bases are TGTGCCATCAGTGAGGGACTAGCGGAGATCAATGAGCAGTTCTTC. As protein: CAISEGLAEINEQFF.

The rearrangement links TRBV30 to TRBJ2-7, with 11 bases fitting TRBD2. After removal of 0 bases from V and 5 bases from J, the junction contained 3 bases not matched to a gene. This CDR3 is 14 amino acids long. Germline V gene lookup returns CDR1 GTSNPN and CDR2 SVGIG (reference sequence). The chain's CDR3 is CAWSVGSGRDEQYF. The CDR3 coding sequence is TGTGCCTGGAGTGTAGGTAGCGGGAGGGACGAGCAGTACTTC.

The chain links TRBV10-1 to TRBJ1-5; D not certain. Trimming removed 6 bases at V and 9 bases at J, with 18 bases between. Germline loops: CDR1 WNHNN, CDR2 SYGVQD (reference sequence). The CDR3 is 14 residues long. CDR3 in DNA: TGCGCCAGCAGCGAGGCCCGTACGTCAGGGCCCCAGCATTTT. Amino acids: CASSEARTSGPQHF.

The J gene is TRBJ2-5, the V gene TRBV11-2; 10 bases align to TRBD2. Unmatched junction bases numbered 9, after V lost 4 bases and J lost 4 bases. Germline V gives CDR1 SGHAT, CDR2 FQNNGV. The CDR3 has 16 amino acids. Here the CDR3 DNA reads TGTGCCAGCAGCTACCCGGGACTAGCGAGCGGAGAGACCCAGTACTTC. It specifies CASSYPGLASGETQYF.

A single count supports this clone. The CDR3 is CASSSSDRAGQPQHF. CDR3 in DNA: TGTGCCAGCAGCTCAAGTGACAGGGCTGGTCAGCCCCAGCATTTT. J is TRBJ1-5 and V is TRBV7-9; the match to TRBD1 covers 7 bases. The CDR3 runs 15 residues. Germline V lookup: CDR1 SEHNR, CDR2 FQNEAQ (reference sequence). J was trimmed by 6 bases and V by 4 bases; bases with no gene match: 9.

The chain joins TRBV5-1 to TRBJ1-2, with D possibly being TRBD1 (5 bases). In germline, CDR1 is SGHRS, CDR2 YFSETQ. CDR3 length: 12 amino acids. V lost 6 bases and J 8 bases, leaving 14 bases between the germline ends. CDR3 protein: CASTAGLHGYTF. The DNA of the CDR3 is TGCGCCAGCACCGCGGGGCTTCACGGCTACACCTTC.

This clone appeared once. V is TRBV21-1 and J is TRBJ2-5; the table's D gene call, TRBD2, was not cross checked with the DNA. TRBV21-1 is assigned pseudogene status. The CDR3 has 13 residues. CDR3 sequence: CASSSGAEETQYF. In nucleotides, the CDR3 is TGTGCCAGCAGTAGCGGGGCAGAAGAGACCCAGTACTTC.